The T cell receptor beta chain under discussion was sequenced for a study of regulatory T cells in long-lasting Graves disease. This clonotype was recorded a few times. The antigen is unknown. Specified time point: persistent/refractory GD, antithyroid drugs over 5 years with positive TRAb. From PBMCs, RNA was extracted and then used to make the TCR library. Study-level results: Lower TCR diversity characterized persistent Graves' patients relative to newly diagnosed patients. Those with persistent disease had in common more public clonotypes (approximately 2,500) than new patients (approximately 970). Patients with persistent disease showed a bias toward TRBV28, TRBJ1-2 and TRBJ2-5.

Per the germline V gene, CDR1 is SNHLY and CDR2 is FYNNEI. V dropped 6 bases and J dropped 4; count of bases not matched to a gene: 7. There are 15 residues in the CDR3. Researchers made TCR beta libraries by using iRepertoire HTBI primers and running Arm-PCR on CDR3 regions. TCRdb reanalysed the multiplex PCR reads using MiXCR and keeps one entry per CDR3 protein. The table records fewer than 400,000 distinct CDR3 sequences, about 20% of them present only once. Specimen: peripheral blood mononuclear cells (PBMCs), collected when the disease was refractory, from a patient treated with antithyroid drugs. This TCR came from a female donor with Graves disease. The chain recombines TRBV2 with TRBJ1-3, with 9 nucleotides matching TRBD1. CDR3 coding DNA: TGTGCCAGCAGCGGGGACAGGGTGGTCGGAAACACCATATATTTT. Translated: CASSGDRVVGNTIYF.